The 4 T cell receptor beta chains in this list originate from one sample, sequenced in a study of graft-versus-host responses after intestinal transplantation. TCRdb keeps only in-frame clones here, not all; method: immunoSEQ multiplex PCR. Altogether about 45,000 clones are present, over 75% being singletons, with the ten largest covering under 4.5%. The material was PBMCs, obtained 524 days after transplant. The receptors originated from a human patient who received an intestinal transplant, so some T cells may come from the graft donor.

The chain employs TRBV4-2 and TRBJ2-1, with TRBD2 matching 7 bases. Trimming removed 4 bases from V and 4 bases from J; junction bases left unmatched: 7. Germline V lookup: CDR1 LGHNA, CDR2 YNFKEQ. This CDR3 has 15 amino acids. As DNA, the CDR3 is TGTGCCAGCAGCCGTGTGGGACTACCTTACAATGAGCAGTTCTTC. This gives the protein CASSRVGLPYNEQFF.

The gene calls are TRBV6-5 and TRBJ1-6; no definite D call. Germline V gene sequence: CDR1 MNHEY, CDR2 SVGAGI. V lost 1 base and J 6 bases, leaving 4 bases between the germline ends. The CDR3 is made up of 13 amino acids. CDR3 DNA sequence: TGTGCCAGCAGTTACTGGCCTAATTCACCCCTCCACTTT. This codes for CASSYWPNSPLHF.

The chain has TRBV6-4 and TRBJ2-1, with 8 bases fitting TRBD1. This CDR3 spans 16 amino acids. Germline lookup yields CDR1 MRHNA and CDR2 SNTAGT. Trimming removed 5 bases from V and 1 base from J; junction bases left unmatched: 7. CDR3 sequence reads: CASSNRQGTSYNEQFF. The CDR3 region has the DNA TGTGCCAGCAGTAACAGACAGGGGACGTCCTACAATGAGCAGTTCTTC.

The CDR3 bases are TGTGCCAGCAGTCCTTGGACAGGCGTCCAAGAGACCCAGTACTTC. Translating it yields CASSPWTGVQETQYF. This rearrangement joins TRBV27 to TRBJ2-5; 7 nucleotides line up with TRBD1. After removal of 5 bases from V and 1 base from J, the junction contained 7 bases not matched to a gene. This CDR3 comprises 15 residues. Germline CDR1 and CDR2: MNHEY and SMNVEV (reference sequence).